This T cell receptor beta chain was sequenced for a study of T cell responses to AZD1222 COVID-19 vaccine. This clone was observed a single time. Its antigen is unknown. The germline V gene has CDR1 SNHLY and CDR2 FYNNEI. Trimming shortened V by 8 bases and J by 8 bases, and 16 bases separated the two germline ends. There are 13 residues in the CDR3. Study-wide points: No repertoire was sampled before or during the peak T cell response, only after it. Spike-specific TCR breadth and depth were elevated following two AZD1222 doses. Nearly half of unique spike-specific TCRs reportedly avoided B.1.351 and B.1.1.7 mutated regions.

Only in-frame clones appear in the TCRdb table, and some are missing; sequencing was by immunoSEQ multiplex PCR. The data hold over 75,000 clones, with 75% to 90% observed a single time. Specimen: peripheral blood, collected 28 days after the second AZD1222 dose. This receptor was identified in an adult who received the AZD1222 COVID-19 vaccine. J is TRBJ2-1 and V is TRBV2; D uncertain. This CDR3 reads CASRGDRYDEQFF. CDR3 sequence (DNA): TGTGCCAGCCGAGGAGATCGGTACGATGAGCAGTTCTTC. Drawing the rest from reference TRBV2 and TRBJ2-1, the complete variable domain is EPEVTQTPSHQVTQMGQEVILRCVPISNHLYFYWYRQILGQKVEFLVSFYNNEISEKSEIFDDQFSVERPDGSNFTLKIRSTKLEDSAMYFCASRGDRYDEQFFGPGTRLTVL.